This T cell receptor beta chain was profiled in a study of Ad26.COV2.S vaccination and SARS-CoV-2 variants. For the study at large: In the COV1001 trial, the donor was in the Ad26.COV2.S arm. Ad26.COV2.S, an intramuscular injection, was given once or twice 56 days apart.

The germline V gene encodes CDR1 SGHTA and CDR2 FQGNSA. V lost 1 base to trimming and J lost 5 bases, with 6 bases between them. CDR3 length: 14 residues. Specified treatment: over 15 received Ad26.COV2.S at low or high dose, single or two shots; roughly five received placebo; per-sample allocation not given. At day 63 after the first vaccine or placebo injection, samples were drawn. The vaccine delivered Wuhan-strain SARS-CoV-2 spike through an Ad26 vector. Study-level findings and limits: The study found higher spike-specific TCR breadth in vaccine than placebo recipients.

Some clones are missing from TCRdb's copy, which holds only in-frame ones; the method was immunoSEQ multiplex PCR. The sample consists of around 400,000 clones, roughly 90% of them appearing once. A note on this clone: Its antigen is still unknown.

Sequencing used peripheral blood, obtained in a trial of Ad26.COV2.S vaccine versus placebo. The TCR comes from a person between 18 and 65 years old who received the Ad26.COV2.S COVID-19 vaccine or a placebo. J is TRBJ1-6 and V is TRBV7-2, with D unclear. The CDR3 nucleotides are TGTGCCAGCAGCTTAGGGGTCCATAATTCACCCCTCCACTTT. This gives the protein CASSLGVHNSPLHF.